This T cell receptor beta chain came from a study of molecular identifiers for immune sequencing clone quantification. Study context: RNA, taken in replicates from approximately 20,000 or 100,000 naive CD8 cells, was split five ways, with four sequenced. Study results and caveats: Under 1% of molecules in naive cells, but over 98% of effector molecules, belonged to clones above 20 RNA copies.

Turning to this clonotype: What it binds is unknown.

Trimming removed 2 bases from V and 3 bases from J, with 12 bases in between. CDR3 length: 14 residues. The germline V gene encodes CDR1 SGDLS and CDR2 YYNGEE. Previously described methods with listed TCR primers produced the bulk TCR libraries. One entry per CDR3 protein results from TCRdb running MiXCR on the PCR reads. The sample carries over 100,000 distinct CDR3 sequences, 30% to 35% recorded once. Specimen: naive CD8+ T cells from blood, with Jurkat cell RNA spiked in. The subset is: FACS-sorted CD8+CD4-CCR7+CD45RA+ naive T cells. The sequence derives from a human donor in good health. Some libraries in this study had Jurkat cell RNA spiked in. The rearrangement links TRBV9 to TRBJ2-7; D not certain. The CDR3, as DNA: TGTGCCAGCAGCGTTGAAACAAGAAGCTACGAGCAGTACTTC. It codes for CASSVETRSYEQYF.